These 16 T cell receptor beta chains originate from one sample sequenced in a study of T-cell memory formation after mild COVID-19 listed by TCRdb under 2021. Library creation used 5' RACE. The instrument given in TCRdb is Illumina NovaSeq 6000. TCRdb cleaned the public reads at Q25 with fastp, built clones with MiXCR and kept in-frame beta chains. Every distinct CDR3 protein forms one entry, paired with its most common genes and DNA. Here the sample has hundreds of thousands of distinct CDR3 sequences; 15% to 20% occur a single time. Of the sample, about 20% falls within the top ten clones. The sample was PBMCs or a T cell subset sorted from them (not recorded which). All receptors come from a man between 18 and 35 years old who had mild COVID-19 (a few samples of this study predate the infection). The sample titles of this study are shuffled in the database, so cell type and time point are left out; the donor was told from shared clones.

The table lists this clonotype with a few counts. Here the CDR3 DNA reads TGTGCCAGCACGAAGATACAGGGTTCGTCCAACTATGGCTACACCTTC. It codes for CASTKIQGSSNYGYTF. This sequence joins TRBV6-5 and TRBJ1-2, with TRBD1 as a possible D gene (6 bases). CDR1 is MNHEY and CDR2 is SVGAGI in the germline V gene. V dropped 7 bases and J dropped 2 bases, with 20 bases sitting between them. The CDR3 has 16 residues.

V and J are TRBV20-1 and TRBJ2-3, with 13 nucleotides matching TRBD2. The CDR3 has 15 residues. With V trimmed by 5 bases and J by 5 bases, 7 bases remained unmatched. Germline-derived CDR1 and CDR2 are DFQATT and SNEGSKA (reference sequence). CDR3 nucleotides: TGCAGTGCTTCCACTAGCGGGGGGGCAGGAGATACGCAGTATTTT. Translating it yields CSASTSGGAGDTQYF.

This clonotype has a count of ten or more. J is TRBJ2-3 and V is TRBV20-1, with unresolved D. This CDR3 is 15 amino acids long. Germline CDR1 and CDR2: DFQATT and SNEGSKA (reference sequence). V was clipped by 1 base and J by 2 bases, with 13 bases between them. The CDR3 coding sequence is TGCAGTGCTAGAGGACCTTTAGGCCTCACAGATACGCAGTATTTT. It specifies CSARGPLGLTDTQYF.

This clonotype was detected a few times. The gene calls are TRBV14 and TRBJ2-4, with D perhaps TRBD1 (6 bases). The germline V gene has CDR1 SGHDN and CDR2 FVKESK. The length of the CDR3 is 17 residues. V lost 3 bases and J lost 2, with 17 bases in between. This CDR3 reads CASSHEFGGRSKNIQYF. For the CDR3, the DNA is TGTGCCAGCAGCCACGAGTTTGGGGGCCGGTCCAAAAACATTCAGTACTTC.

This clonotype was detected a few times. The gene calls are TRBV4-3 and TRBJ2-2; D ambiguous. The germline CDR1 and CDR2 sequences are LGHNA and YSLEER. V was trimmed by 4 bases and J by 4 bases, leaving 13 bases between them. The CDR3 runs to 15 residues. CDR3 DNA sequence: TGCGCCAGCAGCCCCCACAGCCGCGGCACCGGGGAGCTGTTTTTT. Its translation: CASSPHSRGTGELFF.

This chain connects TRBV20-1 to TRBJ2-5, with D unresolved. Germline CDR1 DFQATT, CDR2 SNEGSKA (reference sequence). Trimming stripped 7 bases from V and 1 base from J, with 7 bases between. The CDR3 is made up of 11 amino acids. The CDR3 coding sequence is TGCAGTGGGACGCCCCAAGAGACCCAGTACTTC. It specifies CSGTPQETQYF.

The chain joins TRBV7-3 to TRBJ2-1; no reliable D call. V lost 1 base and J lost 3, with 4 bases in between. The CDR3 sequence is 13 residues long. CDR1 and CDR2 from the germline V gene are SGHTA and FQGTGA. The CDR3: CASSLISYNEQFF. As DNA, the CDR3 is TGTGCCAGCAGCTTAATTAGCTACAATGAGCAGTTCTTC.

This rearrangement joins TRBV28 to TRBJ2-2; 10 nucleotides line up with TRBD1. With 5 bases clipped from V and 2 bases from J, the junction kept 5 bases outside the gene matches. CDR1 MDHEN and CDR2 SYDVKM come from the germline V gene. The CDR3 runs to 16 residues. In DNA form, the CDR3 reads TGTGCCAGCAGTACCAGGGACAGGGGTAACACCGGGGAGCTGTTTTTT. It is translated as CASSTRDRGNTGELFF.

This clonotype was counted between two and nine times. The chain joins TRBV10-3 to TRBJ1-1; 8 bases agree with TRBD1. This CDR3 spans 14 amino acids. Germline V gives CDR1 ENHRY, CDR2 SYGVKD. V trimming: 11 bases; J trimming: 0 bases; junction bases outside the gene matches: 8. Written as DNA, the CDR3 is TGTGCCGTCAAGACAGGGGAGGTGAACACTGAAGCTTTCTTT. Translated, it gives CAVKTGEVNTEAFF.

This clonotype was counted only a few times. The chain is built from TRBV7-9 and TRBJ1-3, with D possibly matching TRBD1 (6 bases). Between the trimmed V and J ends, which lost 3 bases and 9 bases, there was a span of 9 bases. CDR3 size: 12 residues. Germline CDR1 reads SEHNR; CDR2 reads FQNEAQ (reference sequence). The CDR3 DNA reads as TGTGCCAGCAGCTTTCGGGGGCCCACCATATATTTT. Translation gives CASSFRGPTIYF.

This chain connects TRBV7-8 to TRBJ2-7; perhaps TRBD1 as D (5 bases). Trimming cost V 0 bases and J 2 bases, with 8 bases left between them. The CDR3 has 14 amino acids. In germline, CDR1 is SGHVS, CDR2 FQNEAQ. In DNA form, the CDR3 reads TGTGCCAGCAGCTTAGCGGAGACAGCCTACGAGCAGTACGTC. It is translated as CASSLAETAYEQYV.

The J gene is TRBJ1-5, the V gene TRBV7-8, with D tentatively TRBD1 (5 bases). The germline gives CDR1 SGHVS, CDR2 FQNEAQ. V lost 4 bases and J 6 bases, leaving 10 bases between the germline ends. CDR3 size: 13 residues. CDR3 amino acids: CASSSDSFQPQHF. CDR3 bases: TGTGCCAGCAGCTCCGACAGTTTTCAGCCCCAGCATTTT.

This clonotype was found a few times. The rearrangement uses TRBV28 and TRBJ2-7; 8 positions match TRBD1. CDR1 is MDHEN, CDR2 SYDVKM, per germline. After removal of 2 bases from V and 0 bases from J, the junction contained 3 bases not matched to a gene. The CDR3 is 15 amino acids. CDR3 sequence reads: CASSLATGGSYEQYV. As DNA, the CDR3 is TGTGCCAGCAGTTTAGCTACAGGGGGCTCCTACGAGCAGTACGTC.

The chain links TRBV6-5 to TRBJ1-1; 7 bases line up with TRBD1. Germline CDR1 and CDR2: MNHEY and SVGAGI. The ends lost 6 bases at V and 5 bases at J; junction bases unmatched: 9. This CDR3 has 14 residues. The CDR3 DNA is TGTGCCAGCAGATCCGGGACAGCTTCGACTGAAGCTTTCTTT. This gives the protein CASRSGTASTEAFF.

The chain combines TRBV11-3 with TRBJ1-2; possibly TRBD1 for D (6 bases). Trimming removed 5 bases from V and 6 bases from J, with 10 bases in between. Germline CDR1 and CDR2: SGHNT and YENEEA. The CDR3 is 12 residues long. Here the CDR3 reads CASSLRDNGYTF. CDR3 coding DNA: TGTGCCAGCAGCCTACGGGACAATGGCTACACCTTC.

This CDR3 is CASSVGRDRDYGYTF. DNA for the CDR3: TGTGCCAGCAGCGTGGGCCGGGACAGAGACTATGGCTACACCTTC. The chain uses TRBV9 and TRBJ1-2, with 7 bases that match TRBD1. Per germline, CDR1 SGDLS and CDR2 YYNGEE. J lost 3 bases, V lost 2 bases, and 7 bases had no gene match. The CDR3 covers 15 residues.